This T cell receptor beta chain came from a study of CD8+ T cells in alopecia areata. As to treatment: oral pan-JAK inhibitor, 5-10 mg twice daily. As the sequencing template, cDNA was produced by extracting RNA and reverse transcribing it. Assay: immunoSEQ multiplex PCR; the TCRdb copy retains only in-frame clones and omits some. The table has about 190,000 clones, 50% to 60% seen once. The sequencing used CD4+ T cells sorted from blood, collected at week 4, from a patient treated with tofacitinib. This clonotype was sampled from a human donor with alopecia areata.

The CDR3 reads CSVEVGLSADTQYF. The DNA of the CDR3 is TGCAGCGTTGAAGTGGGACTGAGCGCAGATACGCAGTATTTT. The rearrangement uses TRBV29-1 and TRBJ2-3; weak D call: TRBD2 (6 bases). Germline assignment: CDR1 SQVTM and CDR2 ANQGSEA. V was pared by 1 base and J by 4 bases, with 12 bases between. This CDR3 region has 14 residues.